The present TCR beta chain was sequenced within a study of T cells in Graves' hyperthyroidism and ophthalmopathy. From RNA transcripts, TCR beta CDR3 regions were amplified. A set of HTBI primers served as the primers for a first-round RT-PCR of the TCR CDR3. TCRdb reanalysed the multiplex PCR reads using MiXCR and keeps one entry per CDR3 protein. The table includes a few hundred thousand distinct CDR3 sequences, approximately 44% detected once. Clinicians diagnosed patients from clinical symptoms, serum thyroxine and TRAb, thyroid ultrasound and orbital computed tomography. This clonotype came up many times. This receptor was taken from a woman aged 18-35 years with Graves' hyperthyroidism. The sequencing input was peripheral blood or thyroid tissue (not recorded which).

The CDR3 DNA sequence: TGTGCCAGCAGCCGCTCCCCCTCAAGAGCTAACTATGGCTACACCTTC. This gives the protein CASSRSPSRANYGYTF. The chain uses TRBV13 and TRBJ1-2; D uncertain. This CDR3 is 16 amino acids long. Trimming stripped 5 bases from V and 0 bases from J, with 16 bases between. Germline V gives CDR1 PRHDT, CDR2 FYEKMQ (reference sequence).